This is a list of T cell receptor beta chains from one sample in a study of blood T cell repertoires in COVID-19. Data came from immunoSEQ multiplex PCR; TCRdb stores just in-frame clones and leaves some out. The table lists roughly 120,000 clones, over 65% of them singletons. Sequencing was carried out using peripheral blood. The receptors were sampled from a man between 60 and 70 years old with acute or convalescent COVID-19. The CDR3 runs from the conserved cysteine through the conserved F or W. A D gene is named only where the DNA matches it firmly.

j_gene	d_gene	v_gene	CDR3aa
TRBJ1-2	.	TRBV15	CATSRARTANYGYTF
TRBJ2-7	.	TRBV11-2	CASSLDGGNSYEQYF
TRBJ2-1	.	TRBV19	CAVRSAPSSYNEQFF
TRBJ2-1	.	TRBV28	CASSLEGIPSYNEQFF
TRBJ2-7	TRBD1	TRBV19	CASSTIYPRTGEVDEQYF
TRBJ1-1	.	TRBV5-5	CASSLSLRVNTEAFF
TRBJ2-1	TRBD1	TRBV9	CASSPGQGSYNEQFF
TRBJ1-2	TRBD1	TRBV12-3/TRBV12-4	CASSLSDRGGYTF
TRBJ2-5	.	TRBV7-9	CASSLVEGTGTQYF
TRBJ2-5	.	TRBV18	CASSPPEQETQYF
TRBJ2-5	.	TRBV28	CASSPRVAVETQYF
TRBJ2-5	.	TRBV27	CASSRQDRETQYF
TRBJ2-1	TRBD2	TRBV9	CASSVGSGRAGNEQFF
TRBJ1-5	TRBD1	TRBV4-1	CASSQGTDNYQPQHF
TRBJ2-7	TRBD2	TRBV3-1/TRBV3-2	CASSRSGGSPYEQYF
TRBJ2-1	.	TRBV18	CASSPLSGQLNEQFF
TRBJ2-1	.	TRBV3-1/TRBV3-2	CASSLVGQDEQFF
TRBJ2-6	.	TRBV19	CASSINSAGANVLTF
TRBJ2-1	TRBD2	TRBV6-2/TRBV6-3	CASSYSIGAGGYNEQFF
TRBJ1-6	TRBD1	TRBV7-9	CASSFAGQGNSPLHF
TRBJ2-7	.	TRBV9	CASSVGGDRGEQYF
TRBJ2-3	TRBD2	TRBV4-1	CASSQTLTGGSDTQYF
TRBJ2-2	.	TRBV27	CASTRDKFNTGELFF
TRBJ2-4	.	TRBV28	CASSPRIGKNIQYF
TRBJ1-6	TRBD1	TRBV27	CASSLGAGGASPLHF
TRBJ1-3	.	TRBV4-3	CASSQDGQGTVSGNTIYF
TRBJ2-7	TRBD2	TRBV7-2	CASSLEASGTSYEQYF
TRBJ2-1	TRBD2	TRBV28	CASSLSGRPYNEQFF
TRBJ2-1	TRBD2	TRBV6-5	CASRKEGGRANEQFF
TRBJ2-3	.	TRBV6-6	CASSRTGARAGTTDTQYF
TRBJ1-2	.	TRBV24-1	CATSDFKGEGFDGYTF
TRBJ2-1	TRBD2	TRBV7-9	CASSPGGLADEQFF
TRBJ1-1	TRBD1	TRBV19	CASTVGQGASTEAFF
TRBJ1-2	.	TRBV6-5	CASKGDNYGYTF
TRBJ2-7	.	TRBV5-1	CASSPVGSSYEQYF
TRBJ1-1	.	TRBV25-1	CASSESGPNTEAFF
TRBJ2-7	.	TRBV5-1	CASSLGNRVGEQYF
TRBJ1-2	.	TRBV2	CASSVGQGWDGYTF
TRBJ2-2	.	TRBV5-1	CASSFRGNTGELFF
TRBJ2-3	.	TRBV7-9	CASSLDGSTDTQYF
TRBJ1-6	.	TRBV6-6	CASSYQGQNNSPLHF
TRBJ1-2	TRBD1	TRBV12-3/TRBV12-4	CASSLTGVGYTF
TRBJ1-2	.	TRBV28	CASSTTPGGGYTF
TRBJ2-2	.	TRBV2	CAMGGPQVTGELFF
TRBJ1-1	TRBD1	TRBV28	CASSPGTGLNTEAFF
TRBJ2-5	.	TRBV19	CASSSRGSHQETQYF
TRBJ2-7	TRBD2	TRBV11-2	CASSLSGATYEQYF
TRBJ1-6	.	TRBV7-9	CASSSSGQFSPLHF
TRBJ1-2	TRBD1	TRBV6-2/TRBV6-3	CASTSSPGQDYTF
TRBJ2-5	TRBD1	TRBV3-1/TRBV3-2	CASSQDGDRGETQYF
TRBJ1-2	.	TRBV27	CASSLRGFYGYTF
TRBJ2-7	TRBD2	TRBV28	CASQLTSGRWGEQYF
TRBJ2-4	TRBD1	TRBV27	CASSPGQVFLLAKNIQYF
TRBJ2-3	TRBD2	TRBV28	CASSGGSSSTDTQYF
TRBJ2-7	.	TRBV28	CASRTPGHPGSYEQYF
TRBJ1-5	.	TRBV19	CASTTWGAGDQPQHF
TRBJ2-7	TRBD1	TRBV9	CASSSGQGVHEQYF